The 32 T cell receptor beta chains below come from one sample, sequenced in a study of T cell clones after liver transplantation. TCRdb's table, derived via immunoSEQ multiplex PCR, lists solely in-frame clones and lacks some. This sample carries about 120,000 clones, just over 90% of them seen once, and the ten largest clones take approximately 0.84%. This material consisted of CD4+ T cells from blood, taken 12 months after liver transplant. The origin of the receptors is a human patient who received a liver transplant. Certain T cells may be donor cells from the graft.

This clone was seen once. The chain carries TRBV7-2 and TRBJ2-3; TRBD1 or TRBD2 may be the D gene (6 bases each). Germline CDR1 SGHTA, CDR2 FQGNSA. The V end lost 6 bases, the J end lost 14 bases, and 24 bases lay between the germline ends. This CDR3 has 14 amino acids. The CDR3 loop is CASSLRDGGTNWYF. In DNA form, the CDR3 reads TGTGCCAGCAGTCTAAGGGATGGGGGGACAAACTGGTATTTT.

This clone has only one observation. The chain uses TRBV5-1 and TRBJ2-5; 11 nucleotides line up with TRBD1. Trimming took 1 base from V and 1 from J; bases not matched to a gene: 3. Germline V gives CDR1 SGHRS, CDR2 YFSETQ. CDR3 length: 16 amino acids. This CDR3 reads CASSLTGTGGQETQYF. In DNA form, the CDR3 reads TGCGCCAGCAGCTTGACCGGGACAGGGGGCCAAGAGACCCAGTACTTC.

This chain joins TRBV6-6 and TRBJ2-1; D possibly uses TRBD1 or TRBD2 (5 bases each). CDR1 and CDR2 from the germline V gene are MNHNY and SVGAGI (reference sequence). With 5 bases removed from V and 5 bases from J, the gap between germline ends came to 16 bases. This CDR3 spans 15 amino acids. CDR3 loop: CASSHLGTLHNEQFF. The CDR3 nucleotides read TGTGCCAGCAGTCATCTGGGGACCCTTCACAATGAGCAGTTCTTC.

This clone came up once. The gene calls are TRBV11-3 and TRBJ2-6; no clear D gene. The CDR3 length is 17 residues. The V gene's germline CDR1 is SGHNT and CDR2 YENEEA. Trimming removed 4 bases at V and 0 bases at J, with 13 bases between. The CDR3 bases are TGTGCCAGCAGCTCTCTGCCGGGCCCCTCTGGGGCCAACGTCCTGACTTTC. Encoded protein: CASSSLPGPSGANVLTF. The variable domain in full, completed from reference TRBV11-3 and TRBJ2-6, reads EAGVVQSPRYKIIEKKQPVAFWCNPISGHNTLYWYLQNLGQGPELLIRYENEEAVDDSQLPKDRFSAERLKGVDSTLKIQPAELGDSAVYLCASSSLPGPSGANVLTFGAGSRLTVL.

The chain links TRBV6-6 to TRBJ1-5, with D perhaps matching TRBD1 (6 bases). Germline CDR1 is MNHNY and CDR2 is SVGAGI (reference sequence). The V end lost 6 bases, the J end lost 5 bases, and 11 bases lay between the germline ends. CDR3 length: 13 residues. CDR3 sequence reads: CASSQQGYQPQHF. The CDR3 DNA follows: TGTGCCAGCAGCCAACAGGGATATCAGCCCCAGCATTTT.

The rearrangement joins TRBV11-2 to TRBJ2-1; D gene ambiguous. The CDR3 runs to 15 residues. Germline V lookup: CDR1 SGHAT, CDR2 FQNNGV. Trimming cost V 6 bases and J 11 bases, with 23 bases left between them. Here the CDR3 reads CASSNTNAGSTKQFF. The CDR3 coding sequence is TGTGCCAGCAGTAACACCAACGCCGGGTCCACAAAGCAGTTCTTC.

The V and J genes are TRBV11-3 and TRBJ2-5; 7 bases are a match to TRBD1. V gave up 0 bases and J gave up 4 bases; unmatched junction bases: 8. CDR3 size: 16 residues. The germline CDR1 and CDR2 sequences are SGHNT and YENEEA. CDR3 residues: CASSLDGTAAAETQYF. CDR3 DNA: TGTGCCAGCAGCTTAGACGGGACAGCGGCCGCAGAGACCCAGTACTTC.

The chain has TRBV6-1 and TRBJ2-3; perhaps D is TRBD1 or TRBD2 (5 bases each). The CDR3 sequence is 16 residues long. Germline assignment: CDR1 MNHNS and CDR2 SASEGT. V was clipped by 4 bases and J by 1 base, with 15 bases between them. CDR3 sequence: CASSVGTFDRTDTQYF. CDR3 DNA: TGTGCCAGCAGTGTCGGGACCTTCGACCGCACAGATACGCAGTATTTT.

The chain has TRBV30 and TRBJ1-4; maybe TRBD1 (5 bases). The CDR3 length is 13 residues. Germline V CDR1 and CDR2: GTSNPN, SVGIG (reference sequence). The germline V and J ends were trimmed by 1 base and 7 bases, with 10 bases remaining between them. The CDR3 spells CAWSGQGGEKLFF. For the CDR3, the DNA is TGTGCCTGGAGTGGGCAGGGTGGTGAAAAACTGTTTTTT.

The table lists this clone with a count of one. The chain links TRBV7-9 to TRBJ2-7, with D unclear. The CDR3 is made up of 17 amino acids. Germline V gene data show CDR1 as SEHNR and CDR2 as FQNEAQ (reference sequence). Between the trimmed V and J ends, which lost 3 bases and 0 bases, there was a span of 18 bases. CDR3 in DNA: TGTGCCAGCAGCTTCATTGGGTGGGCCCAGAGCTCCTACGAGCAGTACTTC. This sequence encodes CASSFIGWAQSSYEQYF. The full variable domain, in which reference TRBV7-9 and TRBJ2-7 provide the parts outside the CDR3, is DTGVSQNPRHKITKRGQNVTFRCDPISEHNRLYWYRQTLGQGPEFLTYFQNEAQLEKSRLLSDRFSAERPKGSFSTLEIQRTEQGDSAMYLCASSFIGWAQSSYEQYFGPGTRLTVT.

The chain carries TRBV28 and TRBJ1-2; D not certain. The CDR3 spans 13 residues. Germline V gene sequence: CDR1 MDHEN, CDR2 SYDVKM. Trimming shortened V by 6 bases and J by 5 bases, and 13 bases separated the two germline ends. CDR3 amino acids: CASSPKPDYGYTF. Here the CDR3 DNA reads TGTGCCAGCAGCCCAAAACCCGATTATGGCTACACCTTC.

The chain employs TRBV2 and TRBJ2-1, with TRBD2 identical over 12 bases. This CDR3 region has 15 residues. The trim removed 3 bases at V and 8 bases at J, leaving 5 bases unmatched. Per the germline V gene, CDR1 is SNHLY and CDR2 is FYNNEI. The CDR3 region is CASSDRLAGAHEQFF. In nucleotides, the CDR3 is TGTGCCAGCAGTGACCGACTAGCGGGAGCACATGAGCAGTTCTTC.

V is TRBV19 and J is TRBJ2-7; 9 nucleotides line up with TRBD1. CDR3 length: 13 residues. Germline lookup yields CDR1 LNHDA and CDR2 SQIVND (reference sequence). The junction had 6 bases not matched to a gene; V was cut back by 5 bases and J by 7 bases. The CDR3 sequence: CASSVDRGGEQYF. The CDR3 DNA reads TGTGCCAGTAGTGTGGACAGGGGCGGGGAGCAGTACTTC.

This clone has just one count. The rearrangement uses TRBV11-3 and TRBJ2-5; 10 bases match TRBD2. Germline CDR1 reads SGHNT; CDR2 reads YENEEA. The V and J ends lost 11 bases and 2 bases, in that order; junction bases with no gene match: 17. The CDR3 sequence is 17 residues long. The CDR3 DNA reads TGTGCCTCATCCAGGGGGCTAGCGGGAGTCGGGCAAGAGACCCAGTACTTC. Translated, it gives CASSRGLAGVGQETQYF.

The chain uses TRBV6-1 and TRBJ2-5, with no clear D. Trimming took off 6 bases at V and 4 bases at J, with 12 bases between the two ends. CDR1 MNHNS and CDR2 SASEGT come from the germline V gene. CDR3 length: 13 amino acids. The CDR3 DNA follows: TGTGCCAGCAGGACGACCGGCGCAGAGACCCAGTACTTC. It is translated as CASRTTGAETQYF.

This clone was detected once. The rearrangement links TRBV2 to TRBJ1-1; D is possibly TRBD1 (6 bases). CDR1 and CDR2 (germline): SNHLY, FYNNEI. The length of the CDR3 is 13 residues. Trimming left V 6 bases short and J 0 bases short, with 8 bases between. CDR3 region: CASRGQVNTEAFF. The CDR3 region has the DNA TGTGCCAGCAGGGGACAAGTGAACACTGAAGCTTTCTTT.

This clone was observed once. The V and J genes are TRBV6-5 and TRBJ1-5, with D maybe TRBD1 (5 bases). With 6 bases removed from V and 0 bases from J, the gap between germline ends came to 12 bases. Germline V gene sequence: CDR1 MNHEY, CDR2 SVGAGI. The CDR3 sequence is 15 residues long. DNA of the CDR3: TGTGCCAGCAGATCCGACAGAAATAGCAATCAGCCCCAGCATTTT. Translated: CASRSDRNSNQPQHF.

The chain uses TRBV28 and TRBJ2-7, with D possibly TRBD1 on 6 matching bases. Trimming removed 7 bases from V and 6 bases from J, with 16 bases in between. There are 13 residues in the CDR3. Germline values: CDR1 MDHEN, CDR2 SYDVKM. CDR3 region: CASIETGISEQYF. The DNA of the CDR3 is TGTGCCAGCATCGAGACAGGAATATCCGAGCAGTACTTC.

This CDR3 is CASRSGQGGFNQPQHF. The CDR3, as DNA: TGTGCCAGCAGATCGGGACAGGGGGGATTCAATCAGCCCCAGCATTTT. The V call is TRBV2, the J call TRBJ1-5; 11 bases fit TRBD1. Germline CDR1 SNHLY, CDR2 FYNNEI. The CDR3 loop spans 16 amino acids. Trimming removed 6 bases from V and 3 bases from J; junction bases left unmatched: 7. The full variable domain, completed using reference TRBV2 and TRBJ1-5, is EPEVTQTPSHQVTQMGQEVILRCVPISNHLYFYWYRQILGQKVEFLVSFYNNEISEKSEIFDDQFSVERPDGSNFTLKIRSTKLEDSAMYFCASRSGQGGFNQPQHFGDGTRLSIL.

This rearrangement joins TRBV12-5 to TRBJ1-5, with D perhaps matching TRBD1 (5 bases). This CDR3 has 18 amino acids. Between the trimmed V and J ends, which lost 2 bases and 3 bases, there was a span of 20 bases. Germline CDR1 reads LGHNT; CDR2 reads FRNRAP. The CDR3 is CASGLILGGRVFNQPQHF. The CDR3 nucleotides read TGTGCTAGTGGTTTGATTTTAGGCGGCAGGGTATTCAATCAGCCCCAGCATTTT.

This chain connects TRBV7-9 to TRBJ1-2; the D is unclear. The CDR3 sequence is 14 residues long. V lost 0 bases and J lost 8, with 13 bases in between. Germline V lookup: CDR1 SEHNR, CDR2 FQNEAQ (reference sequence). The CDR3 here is CASSLAASAYGYTF. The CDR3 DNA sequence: TGTGCCAGCAGCTTAGCGGCCAGTGCGTACGGCTACACCTTC.

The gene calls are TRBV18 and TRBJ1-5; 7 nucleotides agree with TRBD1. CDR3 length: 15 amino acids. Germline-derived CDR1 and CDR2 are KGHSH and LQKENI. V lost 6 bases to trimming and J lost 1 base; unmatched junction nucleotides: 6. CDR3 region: CASSPGGRSNQPQHF. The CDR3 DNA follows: TGTGCCAGCTCGCCAGGGGGACGGAGCAATCAGCCCCAGCATTTT. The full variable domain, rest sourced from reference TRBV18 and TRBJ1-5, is NAGVMQNPRHLVRRRGQEARLRCSPMKGHSHVYWYRQLPEEGLKFMVYLQKENIIDESGMPKERFSAEFPKEGPSILRIQQVVRGDSAAYFCASSPGGRSNQPQHFGDGTRLSIL.

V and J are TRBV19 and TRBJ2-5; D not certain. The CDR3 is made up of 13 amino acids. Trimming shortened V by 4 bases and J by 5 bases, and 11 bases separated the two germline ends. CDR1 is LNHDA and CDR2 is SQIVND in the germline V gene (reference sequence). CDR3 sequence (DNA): TGTGCCAGTAGTAACTTAGGGTGGGAGACCCAGTACTTC. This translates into CASSNLGWETQYF.

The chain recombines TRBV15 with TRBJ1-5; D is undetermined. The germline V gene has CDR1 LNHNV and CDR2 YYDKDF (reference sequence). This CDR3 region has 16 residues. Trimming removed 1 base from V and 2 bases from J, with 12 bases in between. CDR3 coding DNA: TGTGCCACCAGCAGAGGACAACATCGGGGCAATCAGCCCCAGCATTTT. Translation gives CATSRGQHRGNQPQHF.

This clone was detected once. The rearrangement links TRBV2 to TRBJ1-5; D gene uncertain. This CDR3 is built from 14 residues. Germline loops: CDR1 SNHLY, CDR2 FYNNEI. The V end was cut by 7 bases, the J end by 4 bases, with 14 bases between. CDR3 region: CASMLGFGNQPQHF. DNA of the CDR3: TGTGCCAGCATGCTAGGGTTTGGGAATCAGCCCCAGCATTTT.

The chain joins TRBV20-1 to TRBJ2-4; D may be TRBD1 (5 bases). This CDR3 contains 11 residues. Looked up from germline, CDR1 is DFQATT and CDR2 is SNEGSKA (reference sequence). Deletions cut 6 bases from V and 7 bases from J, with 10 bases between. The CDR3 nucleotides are TGCAGTGCCGGACCAGGGAACATTCAGTACTTC. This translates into CSAGPGNIQYF.

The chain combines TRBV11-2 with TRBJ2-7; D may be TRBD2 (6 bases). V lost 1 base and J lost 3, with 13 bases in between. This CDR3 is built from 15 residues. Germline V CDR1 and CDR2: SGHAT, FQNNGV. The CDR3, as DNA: TGTGCCAGCAGCTTAGTATCGGGAGTGGGCTACGAGCAGTACTTC. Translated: CASSLVSGVGYEQYF.

The CDR3 region is CASSLDAVGGKGTYEQYF. The CDR3 DNA follows: TGTGCCAGCAGCTTAGATGCAGTCGGCGGGAAGGGGACCTACGAGCAGTACTTC. This chain joins TRBV11-3 and TRBJ2-7; possible D gene TRBD2, 6 bases. V was shortened by 0 bases and J by 2 bases, with 20 bases between the two germline ends. The CDR3 covers 18 residues. Germline V gene sequence: CDR1 SGHNT, CDR2 YENEEA. The variable domain in full, completed from reference TRBV11-3 and TRBJ2-7, reads EAGVVQSPRYKIIEKKQPVAFWCNPISGHNTLYWYLQNLGQGPELLIRYENEEAVDDSQLPKDRFSAERLKGVDSTLKIQPAELGDSAVYLCASSLDAVGGKGTYEQYFGPGTRLTVT.

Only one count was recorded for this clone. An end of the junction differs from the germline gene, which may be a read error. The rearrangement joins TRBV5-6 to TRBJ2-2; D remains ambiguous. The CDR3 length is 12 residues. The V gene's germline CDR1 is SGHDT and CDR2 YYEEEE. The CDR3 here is CASSLNNGELFF. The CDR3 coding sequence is TGTGCCAGCAGCTTGAACAACGGGGAGCTGTTTTTT.

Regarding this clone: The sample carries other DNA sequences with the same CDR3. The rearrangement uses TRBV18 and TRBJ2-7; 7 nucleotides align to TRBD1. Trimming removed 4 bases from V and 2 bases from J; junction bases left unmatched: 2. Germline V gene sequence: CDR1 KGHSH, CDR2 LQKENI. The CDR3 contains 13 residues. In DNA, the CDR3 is TGTGCCAGCTCACGGGACAGCACCTACGAGCAGTACTTC. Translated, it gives CASSRDSTYEQYF.

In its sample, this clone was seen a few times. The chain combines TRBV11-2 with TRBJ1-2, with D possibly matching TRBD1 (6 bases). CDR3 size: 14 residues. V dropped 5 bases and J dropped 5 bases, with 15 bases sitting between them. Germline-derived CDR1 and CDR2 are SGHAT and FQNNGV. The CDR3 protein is CASSPRGAGYGYTF. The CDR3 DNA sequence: TGTGCCAGCAGCCCCAGGGGAGCTGGGTATGGCTACACCTTC.

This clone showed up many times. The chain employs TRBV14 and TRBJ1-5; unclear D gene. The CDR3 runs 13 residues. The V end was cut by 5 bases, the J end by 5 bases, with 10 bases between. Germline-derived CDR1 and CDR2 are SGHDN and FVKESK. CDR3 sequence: CASSSGADQPQHF. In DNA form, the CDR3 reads TGTGCCAGCAGCTCCGGTGCAGATCAGCCCCAGCATTTT.